The present entry profiles one TCR beta chain with its context. What it binds is unknown. The PCR was carried out with 60 Vbeta primers and 13 Jbeta primers. The table came from immunoSEQ multiplex PCR; TCRdb's copy has only in-frame clones and leaves some out. The data hold 120,000 or so clones, with 80% observed a single time. This specimen belongs to a study of cytomegalovirus exposure and HLA in healthy donors. As for the study in general: Tens of millions of unique TCR sequences came from HLA-typed donors in an early release. Whole-study results and caveats: An analysis that came later showed most CMV-associated TCR beta chains appearing HLA-restricted. Earlier results showed most TCR beta V segments being productive about 87% or about 30% of the time.

The germline V gene encodes CDR1 SGHRS and CDR2 YFSETQ. The CDR3 contains 14 residues. J gave up 5 bases and V 2 bases, and 1 base lay outside the gene matches. Participants comprised healthy donors of bone marrow. The genes are TRBV5-1 and TRBJ1-4; 9 bases line up with TRBD1. Input material: PBMCs. This TCR came from a man in his thirties or forties in good health and CMV-seronegative. CDR3 amino acids: CASSFGTGNEKLFF. Here the CDR3 DNA reads TGCGCCAGCAGCTTCGGGACAGGGAATGAAAAACTGTTTTTT. Looking up the rest from reference TRBV5-1 and TRBJ1-4 gives the full variable domain: KAGVTQTPRYLIKTRGQQVTLSCSPISGHRSVSWYQQTPGQGLQFLFEYFSETQRNKGNFPGRFSGRQFSNSRSEMNVSTLELGDSALYLCASSFGTGNEKLFFGSGTQLSVL.